Detailed here is one TCR beta chain. No antigen is known for it. Base qualities are not at hand, and no much larger clone is one base apart. Library generation was performed with the immunoSEQ multiplex PCR assay. TCRdb took this table from immuneACCESS and kept in-frame rearrangements with V and J called. Such tables lack part of the clones; where checked against another copy, unresolved V genes explain under half of the gap, and the rest is unexplained. The sample table holds about 40,000 clones, of which roughly 90% were seen once. Of the sample, 7.8% falls within the top ten clones. These data originate in a study of T cell changes during pregnancy in multiple sclerosis (dated 2019 in TCRdb). Context from the whole study: The study looked at changes in the T cell repertoire across pregnancy in women with multiple sclerosis.

The germline V gene (reference sequence) yields MNHEY for CDR1 and SMNVEV for CDR2. Here V drops 2 bases and J drops 2 bases, and the junction holds 2 bases not matched to any gene. The CDR3 contains 14 residues, cysteine and phenylalanine counted. Only CDR3 DNA remains: 42 bases, in frame from the first base. Recombination connected TRBV27 to TRBJ2-7, with TRBD1 identical over 8 junction bases. The sequence derives from a female donor with multiple sclerosis, enrolled in a pregnancy study. This material consisted of CD8+ T cells from peripheral blood mononuclear cells, taken before pregnancy. The DNA is TGTGCCAGCAGTTTACAGGGGGCCACCTACGAGCAGTACTTC. It is translated as CASSLQGATYEQYF.